The 27 T cell receptor beta chains presented below share a single source sample, sequenced in a study of shared clonotypes between healthy human individuals (dated by TCRdb to the early 2020s). The protocol used for the library was the immunoSEQ multiplex PCR assay. This is the immuneACCESS table as TCRdb keeps it, with only in-frame sequences that have V and J called. A part of the clones is gone; compared with another copy, unresolved V genes explain less than half, and the rest is unexplained. The sample table lists approximately 2,300,000 clones, 85% to 95% of them with a count of one. Of the sample, around 0.4% is held by the ten largest clones. Sequencing was carried out using naive CD4+ T cells from PBMCs. The cell subset or site label of this sample denotes: CD45RA+ positively selected. The origin of the receptors is a man between 18 and 29 years old in good health. Some clones in this sample may be carry-over from other donors' samples.

The V call is TRBV5-1, the J call TRBJ1-4; D is possibly TRBD1 (5 bases). Germline V gene sequence: CDR1 SGHRS, CDR2 YFSETQ. The V end lost 1 base, the J end lost 10 bases, and 17 bases lay between the germline ends. The CDR3 length is 15 residues. The CDR3 DNA is TGCGCCAGCAGCTTGTTTACCCCCCAGGGAGGAAAACTGTTTTTT. Translation gives CASSLFTPQGGKLFF. The full variable domain, completed using reference TRBV5-1 and TRBJ1-4, is KAGVTQTPRYLIKTRGQQVTLSCSPISGHRSVSWYQQTPGQGLQFLFEYFSETQRNKGNFPGRFSGRQFSNSRSEMNVSTLELGDSALYLCASSLFTPQGGKLFFGSGTQLSVL.

V and J are TRBV5-4 and TRBJ1-2; D uncertain. The CDR3 covers 16 residues. The V end was cut by 4 bases, the J end by 8 bases, with 24 bases between. The germline V gene has CDR1 SGHNT and CDR2 YYREEE (reference sequence). The CDR3 region is CASSPQLVPSGEGYTF. CDR3 in DNA: TGTGCCAGCAGCCCTCAACTTGTTCCCTCGGGAGAAGGCTACACCTTC.

Details on this clone: The sample has other DNA sequences that encode this CDR3 too. The V gene is TRBV29-1, the J gene TRBJ1-1; maybe TRBD1 (6 bases). Germline V gives CDR1 SQVTM, CDR2 ANQGSEA. The CDR3 contains 13 residues. V lost 3 bases and J lost 1, with 9 bases in between. CDR3 sequence (DNA): TGCAGCGTTGATCTACAGGGGAACACTGAAGCTTTCTTT. The encoded protein is CSVDLQGNTEAFF.

The V call is TRBV2, the J call TRBJ2-5; 10 nucleotides align to TRBD2. V lost 5 bases to trimming and J lost 5 bases; unmatched junction nucleotides: 8. The CDR3 consists of 15 residues. Looked up from germline, CDR1 is SNHLY and CDR2 is FYNNEI. DNA of the CDR3: TGTGCCAGCAGTCCCAGCGGGAGGGCCGTTGAGACCCAGTACTTC. This sequence encodes CASSPSGRAVETQYF.

The V and J genes are TRBV7-3 and TRBJ2-2; TRBD2 matches 7 bases. With V trimmed by 5 bases and J by 6 bases, 0 bases remained unmatched. Germline V gene data show CDR1 as SGHTA and CDR2 as FQGTGA. The CDR3 has 12 amino acids. The CDR3 coding sequence is TGTGCCAGCAGCGCGGGAGCCGGGGAGCTGTTTTTT. This codes for CASSAGAGELFF.

Concerning this clone: The identical CDR3 is also encoded by other nucleotide sequences in the sample. J is TRBJ2-1 and V is TRBV7-9; D is unclear. V gave up 5 bases and J gave up 4 bases, with 6 bases separating them. The V gene's germline CDR1 is SEHNR and CDR2 FQNEAQ (reference sequence). The CDR3 totals 12 residues. This CDR3 reads CASSTGYNEQFF. The CDR3 nucleotides are TGTGCCAGCAGCACCGGGTACAATGAGCAGTTCTTC. The full variable domain, rest sourced from reference TRBV7-9 and TRBJ2-1, is DTGVSQNPRHKITKRGQNVTFRCDPISEHNRLYWYRQTLGQGPEFLTYFQNEAQLEKSRLLSDRFSAERPKGSFSTLEIQRTEQGDSAMYLCASSTGYNEQFFGPGTRLTVL.

CDR3 amino acids: CASSLGWRGLTDTQYF. The CDR3 nucleotides are TGCGCCAGCAGCTTGGGATGGCGGGGTTTGACAGATACGCAGTATTTT. This chain uses TRBV5-1 with TRBJ2-3, with TRBD2 as a possible D gene (6 bases). CDR1 and CDR2 (germline): SGHRS, YFSETQ. This CDR3 spans 16 amino acids. V lost 0 bases and J 3 bases, leaving 14 bases between the germline ends.

This clone was seen just once. The rearrangement uses TRBV6-6 and TRBJ1-2; 11 nucleotides agree with TRBD1. Germline-derived CDR1 and CDR2 are MNHNY and SVGAGI (reference sequence). V lost 4 bases and J lost 6; bases outside the gene matches: 4. The CDR3 consists of 14 residues. The CDR3 loop is CASSLGQGVDGYTF. CDR3 nucleotides: TGTGCCAGCAGTTTGGGACAGGGGGTCGATGGCTACACCTTC.

With regard to this clone: This same CDR3 is encoded by further DNA sequences in the sample. This rearrangement joins TRBV9 to TRBJ2-1; 10 bases match TRBD2. V dropped 0 bases and J dropped 4; count of bases not matched to a gene: 4. Germline lookup yields CDR1 SGDLS and CDR2 YYNGEE. The CDR3 extends over 16 amino acids. The CDR3 nucleotides read TGTGCCAGCAGCGTAGTTGGAGCGGGAGGGTACAATGAGCAGTTCTTC. Amino acid sequence: CASSVVGAGGYNEQFF.

The chain recombines TRBV2 with TRBJ1-5; 7 bases line up with TRBD1. CDR1 and CDR2 (germline): SNHLY, FYNNEI. V was pared by 7 bases and J by 4 bases, with 4 bases of the junction left unmatched. CDR3 length: 13 amino acids. Written as DNA, the CDR3 is TGTGCCAGCAATGACAGGGAGAATCAGCCCCAGCATTTT. Its protein is CASNDRENQPQHF.

The chain is built from TRBV28 and TRBJ2-2; 7 nucleotides line up with TRBD2. CDR1 and CDR2 (germline): MDHEN, SYDVKM. The CDR3 has 15 amino acids. V shed 5 bases and J 5 bases; nucleotides not matched to a gene: 8. This chain's CDR3 is CASSRGTTKTGELFF. CDR3 nucleotide sequence: TGTGCCAGCAGTCGAGGGACTACCAAAACCGGGGAGCTGTTTTTT.

The chain employs TRBV6-5 and TRBJ2-7; D is ambiguous. Between the trimmed V and J ends, which lost 4 bases and 6 bases, there was a span of 13 bases. Germline V CDR1 and CDR2: MNHEY, SVGAGI. This CDR3 is built from 13 residues. This chain's CDR3 is CASSSDPAVEQYF. CDR3 DNA sequence: TGTGCCAGCAGTTCCGACCCCGCAGTCGAGCAGTACTTC.

This clone occurred once. J is TRBJ2-3 and V is TRBV11-2; 7 nucleotides agree with TRBD1. The J segment lost 8 bases and the V segment lost 0 bases, leaving 8 bases of the junction unmatched. This CDR3 contains 15 residues. The germline CDR1 and CDR2 sequences are SGHAT and FQNNGV. CDR3 nucleotide sequence: TGTGCCAGCAGCTTAGATTCCCAGGGGGTACGTACGCAGTATTTT. It translates to CASSLDSQGVRTQYF.

The chain employs TRBV30 and TRBJ2-3; TRBD2 is a possible D gene (5 bases). The CDR3 totals 14 residues. V was cut by 7 bases and J by 2 bases, with 16 bases left in between. Germline-derived CDR1 and CDR2 are GTSNPN and SVGIG (reference sequence). The CDR3 bases are TGTGCCTCCCAGAAGAGGGCTTTCACAGATACGCAGTATTTT. It codes for CASQKRAFTDTQYF.

This chain connects TRBV28 to TRBJ2-7; TRBD2 matches at 8 bases. Germline lookup yields CDR1 MDHEN and CDR2 SYDVKM. Germline trimming cut 2 bases from V and 1 base from J; bases unmatched to any gene: 10. This CDR3 is built from 17 residues. The DNA of the CDR3 is TGTGCCAGCAGTTTAGTCGCGGGGGGCAGGGAATCCTACGAGCAGTACTTC. It specifies CASSLVAGGRESYEQYF.

The genes are TRBV25-1 and TRBJ1-1, with D maybe TRBD1 (6 bases). Germline-derived CDR1 and CDR2 are MGHDK and SYGVNS. The CDR3 extends over 16 amino acids. Trimming pared 5 bases from V and 2 bases from J, leaving 18 bases between. The CDR3 DNA reads as TGTGCCAGCAGTATCTCCAGGGGTGGGGGCAACACTGAAGCTTTCTTT. Its translation is CASSISRGGGNTEAFF.

This sequence joins TRBV4-1 and TRBJ2-7; perhaps TRBD2 as D (6 bases). The CDR3 is 20 residues long. Germline values: CDR1 MGHRA, CDR2 YSYEKL. Deletions cut 0 bases from V and 3 bases from J, with 27 bases between. The CDR3 is CASSQDSLGLAHTSSYEQYF. The CDR3 nucleotides are TGCGCCAGCAGCCAAGATAGTTTAGGGCTAGCGCATACTTCAAGCTACGAGCAGTACTTC.

The J gene is TRBJ2-7, the V gene TRBV4-2; 9 nucleotides align to TRBD2. The CDR3 extends over 14 amino acids. CDR1 is LGHNA, CDR2 YNFKEQ, per germline. V shed 4 bases, J shed 8 bases, and the junction held 9 bases outside the gene matches. The CDR3 region is CASSRGTSPLQQYF. The CDR3 DNA reads as TGTGCCAGCAGCCGCGGGACTAGCCCCCTCCAGCAGTACTTC.

The chain has TRBV18 and TRBJ2-1, with no clear D. The V and J ends lost 6 bases and 3 bases respectively, with 18 bases between them. From germline, CDR1 is KGHSH and CDR2 LQKENI. The CDR3 is 16 residues long. The CDR3 is CASSQTGPTFYNEQFF. In DNA, the CDR3 is TGTGCCAGCTCCCAAACGGGCCCTACTTTCTACAATGAGCAGTTCTTC.

This clone was observed a single time. The CDR3 reads CASSLKVRDSIYSNQPQHF. The DNA for the CDR3 is TGTGCCAGCAGCTTAAAGGTTAGGGACAGCATTTATAGCAATCAGCCCCAGCATTTT. The chain joins TRBV7-3 to TRBJ1-5; 7 nucleotides align to TRBD1. Unmatched junction bases numbered 12, after V lost 1 base and J lost 0 bases. The CDR3 contains 19 residues. CDR1 SGHTA and CDR2 FQGTGA come from the germline V gene.

As for this clone: The same CDR3 also results from other DNA sequences found in this sample. This sequence joins TRBV5-4 and TRBJ2-7, with 9 bases aligning to TRBD1. V shed 4 bases, J shed 2 bases, and the junction held 4 bases outside the gene matches. The CDR3 is made up of 14 amino acids. Germline loops: CDR1 SGHNT, CDR2 YYREEE (reference sequence). CDR3 sequence (DNA): TGTGCCAGCAGCACGGGACAGGGACCCTACGAGCAGTACTTC. Translation gives CASSTGQGPYEQYF.

The chain is built from TRBV5-1 and TRBJ2-2; 9 bases align to TRBD2. V shed 0 bases, J shed 5 bases, and the junction held 2 bases outside the gene matches. This CDR3 has 15 residues. Per germline, CDR1 SGHRS and CDR2 YFSETQ. The DNA for the CDR3 is TGCGCCAGCAGCTTGGGACTAGCGGAGACCGGGGAGCTGTTTTTT. Translating gives CASSLGLAETGELFF.

This rearrangement joins TRBV18 to TRBJ1-5; 8 bases agree with TRBD1. CDR3 length: 21 residues. In germline, CDR1 is KGHSH, CDR2 LQKENI. V shed 6 bases and J 0 bases; nucleotides not matched to a gene: 22. CDR3 protein: CASSLNLPAQGGFYSNQPQHF. CDR3 DNA: TGTGCCAGCTCCTTAAATCTTCCAGCACAGGGGGGCTTCTATAGCAATCAGCCCCAGCATTTT.

This chain joins TRBV7-3 and TRBJ1-1; D is undetermined. Trimming pared 1 base from V and 2 bases from J, leaving 5 bases between. CDR3 length: 13 amino acids. CDR1 is SGHTA, CDR2 FQGTGA, per germline. CDR3 nucleotide sequence: TGTGCCAGCAGCTTAAACTCTAACACTGAAGCTTTCTTT. It translates to CASSLNSNTEAFF.

J is TRBJ2-1 and V is TRBV7-2; TRBD1 aligns across 10 bases. Germline CDR1 reads SGHTA; CDR2 reads FQGNSA. The CDR3 runs to 17 residues. V lost 4 bases, J lost 9 bases, and 15 bases stayed unmatched. The CDR3 DNA reads TGTGCCAGCAGCTCCCTAGCTGGGGGACAGGGGTTAGGTGAGCAGTTCTTC. It encodes CASSSLAGGQGLGEQFF.

The chain carries TRBV29-1 and TRBJ2-1; D gene uncertain. V was trimmed by 5 bases and J by 2 bases, leaving 7 bases between them. Germline V gene sequence: CDR1 SQVTM, CDR2 ANQGSEA. CDR3 length equals 12 residues. This CDR3 reads CSVSGAYNEQFF. The CDR3 DNA reads as TGCAGCGTTAGTGGAGCCTACAATGAGCAGTTCTTC.

The gene calls are TRBV29-1 and TRBJ1-1, with D maybe TRBD1 (5 bases). Trimming removed 4 bases at V and 12 bases at J, with 12 bases between. CDR1 SQVTM and CDR2 ANQGSEA come from the germline V gene. The CDR3 runs 10 residues. The CDR3 coding sequence is TGCAGCGTTGTTACGGGACTAACTTTCTTT. It yields the protein CSVVTGLTFF.